This TCR beta chain was recovered during a study of spatial heterogeneity in lung cancer. Study in general: Alpha-chain sequences were consistently detected in smaller numbers than beta-chain sequences. Raw reads contained each unique TCR and UMI combination more than ten times on average.

As to time point: sample taken at primary tumor resection. Researchers sequenced whole RNA taken from tumor, nontumor lung or frozen PBMC without sorting. Between the trimmed V and J ends, which lost 8 bases and 1 base, there was a span of 13 bases. Germline-derived CDR1 and CDR2 are SNHLY and FYNNEI. The CDR3 loop spans 14 amino acids. TCRdb analysed the 5' RACE reads with MiXCR anew, one entry per CDR3 protein. This sample carries 4,000 or so distinct CDR3 sequences, about 22% of them seen once, and the ten largest clones take approximately 25%. A note on this clonotype: This beta chain came through as a stray read in a library set up for alpha chains, and its size says little.

The receptor comes from a female donor with early-stage non-small cell lung cancer. The rearrangement links TRBV2 to TRBJ2-3; possibly TRBD1 for D (6 bases). Sequencing used normal lung tissue next to the tumor, obtained at surgery. In nucleotides, the CDR3 is TGTGCCAGCGGTACAGGGATCGGCACAGATACGCAGTATTTT. This codes for CASGTGIGTDTQYF.